The next 11 T cell receptor beta chains were all read from a single sample in a study of cytomegalovirus exposure and HLA in healthy donors. Repertoires were generated with immunoSEQ multiplex PCR, while TCRdb's copy carries only in-frame clones and drops some. The data contain some 170,000 clones, roughly 86% of them singletons. Source material: PBMCs. These receptors all come from a woman aged 18-29 years in good health and CMV-seropositive.

The chain couples TRBV23-1 to TRBJ2-1, with a weak D call TRBD2 (5 bases). Being an ORF, TRBV23-1 has a function that is uncertain. Between the trimmed V and J ends, which lost 2 bases and 0 bases, there was a span of 17 bases. The CDR3 loop spans 18 amino acids. CDR3 bases: TGCGCCAGCAGTCAAAAACTCCCTAGCAGCGACTCCTACAATGAGCAGTTCTTC. Protein product: CASSQKLPSSDSYNEQFF.

The chain uses TRBV30 and TRBJ1-4; the match to TRBD1 covers 7 bases. The J segment lost 5 bases and the V segment lost 4 bases, leaving 7 bases of the junction unmatched. The CDR3 extends over 14 amino acids. CDR1 and CDR2 (germline): GTSNPN, SVGIG (reference sequence). This chain's CDR3 is CAWNPGTVNEKLFF. The DNA of the CDR3 is TGTGCCTGGAACCCCGGGACAGTGAATGAAAAACTGTTTTTT.

This CDR3 is CASSLTPNSYNEQFF. CDR3 sequence (DNA): TGTGCCAGCAGCCTGACACCTAACTCCTACAATGAGCAGTTCTTC. The J gene is TRBJ2-1, the V gene TRBV6-5; D unresolved. Germline V gives CDR1 MNHEY, CDR2 SVGAGI. The CDR3 covers 15 residues. V was clipped by 6 bases and J by 0 bases, with 12 bases between them.

The gene calls are TRBV7-2 and TRBJ1-1; D might be TRBD1 (6 bases). Germline V gene lookup returns CDR1 SGHTA and CDR2 FQGNSA. V lost 2 bases and J lost 5, with 12 bases in between. CDR3 length: 14 amino acids. CDR3 sequence (DNA): TGTGCCAGCAGCTTATACTCAGGGGAGACTGAAGCTTTCTTT. The encoded protein is CASSLYSGETEAFF.

This clone appeared once. CDR3 amino acids: CAWSDRSGYTF. The CDR3 DNA is TGTGCCTGGAGTGACAGGTCCGGCTACACCTTC. The rearrangement joins TRBV30 to TRBJ1-2; D might be TRBD1 (5 bases). The CDR3 extends over 11 amino acids. The germline V gene encodes CDR1 GTSNPN and CDR2 SVGIG (reference sequence). V was clipped by 1 base and J by 8 bases, with 8 bases between them.

This clone has only one observation. The chain joins TRBV19 to TRBJ2-7, with 11 positions matching TRBD2. V lost 4 bases, J lost 4 bases, and 9 bases stayed unmatched. Germline V lookup: CDR1 LNHDA, CDR2 SQIVND (reference sequence). There are 16 residues in the CDR3. CDR3 sequence: CASSSRLAGSFYEQYF. DNA of the CDR3: TGTGCCAGTAGTAGCCGACTAGCGGGGAGCTTTTACGAGCAGTACTTC.

The chain joins TRBV7-2 to TRBJ1-5; TRBD1 agrees at 8 bases. The CDR3 has 17 residues. After removal of 1 base from V and 2 bases from J, the junction contained 7 bases not matched to a gene. Germline CDR1 is SGHTA and CDR2 is FQGNSA. The CDR3 reads CASSLDRPGQGNQPQHF. As DNA, the CDR3 is TGTGCCAGCAGCTTAGACCGACCGGGACAGGGCAATCAGCCCCAGCATTTT.

The genes are TRBV5-1 and TRBJ2-3, with D possibly being TRBD2 (6 bases). The CDR3 has 14 residues. Trimming removed 4 bases at V and 2 bases at J, with 11 bases between. Germline CDR1 reads SGHRS; CDR2 reads YFSETQ. The CDR3: CASSTASVTDTQYF. CDR3 bases: TGCGCCAGCAGCACCGCTAGCGTCACAGATACGCAGTATTTT.

The chain recombines TRBV5-1 with TRBJ2-3; D ambiguous. The germline V gene has CDR1 SGHRS and CDR2 YFSETQ. The CDR3 has 14 amino acids. V lost 6 bases and J 1 base, leaving 12 bases between the germline ends. CDR3 loop: CASNRVWGTDTQYF. The CDR3 DNA sequence: TGCGCCAGCAACCGGGTCTGGGGCACAGATACGCAGTATTTT.

This clone has more than one count but fewer than ten. The J gene is TRBJ1-5, the V gene TRBV28; 7 bases agree with TRBD1. Germline assignment: CDR1 MDHEN and CDR2 SYDVKM. The CDR3 contains 15 residues. The V segment lost 6 bases and the J segment 4 bases; nucleotides outside the gene matches: 9. Here the CDR3 reads CASRQRGRGNQPQHF. The CDR3 bases are TGTGCCAGCAGACAAAGGGGGCGCGGGAATCAGCCCCAGCATTTT.

V gene TRBV7-3 combines with J gene TRBJ1-1; maybe TRBD1 (5 bases). This CDR3 is built from 14 residues. CDR1 is SGHTA, CDR2 FQGTGA, per germline. V was pared by 5 bases and J by 5 bases, with 15 bases between. The CDR3, as DNA: TGTGCCAGCAGCCCCAGCCGGACACTGACTGAAGCTTTCTTT. Translation: CASSPSRTLTEAFF.